A selection of T cell receptor beta chains follows, all from one sample in a study of T cell repertoires in cytomegalovirus infection. MiXCR was run by TCRdb on the reads, yielding one entry per CDR3 protein. The sample lists approximately 500,000 distinct CDR3 sequences, about 15% occurring once. Sequences were obtained from CD8+ T cells from PBMCs. These receptors originate from a human donor in good health (CMV status not recorded). Some clones in this sample may be carry-over from other donors' samples. CDR3s include the opening cysteine and the closing phenylalanine or tryptophan. The D gene is left open where the match is weak. Some rows have no size entry. The others give once, few or many, or a class for an expanded clone.

TRBD2,TRBV4-1,NA,TRBJ2-5,TGCGCCAGCAGCCGGTTAACTAGCGGGGATGGAGAGACCCAGTACTTC,CASSRLTSGDGETQYF
TRBD1,TRBV5-5,few,TRBJ1-1,TGTGCCAGCAGCGACAGGGCTGAAGCTTTCTTT,CASSDRAEAFF
NA,TRBV11-2,few,TRBJ1-6,TGTGCCAGCAGCTTAAACCCCGGGAGGGGAAGCTCCTATAATTCACCCCTCCACTTT,CASSLNPGRGSSYNSPLHF
TRBD1,TRBV19,few,TRBJ2-7,TGTGCCAGTAGCAGGGGGCTTCCCTACGAGCAGTACTTC,CASSRGLPYEQYF
TRBD1,TRBV5-4,many,TRBJ1-1,TGTGCCAGCAGCACCTGGGACAGGGTGAACACTGAAGCTTTCTTT,CASSTWDRVNTEAFF
NA,TRBV19,many,TRBJ1-1,TGTGCCAGTAGTATCCCGGGGACTGAAGCTTTCTTT,CASSIPGTEAFF
NA,TRBV19,few,TRBJ2-2,TGTGCCAGTAATTTAGGAACCGGGGAGCTGTTTTTT,CASNLGTGELFF
NA,TRBV5-1,NA,TRBJ1-4,TGCGCCAGCAGCTTGGTGAACAGGCCTGGCGAAAAACTGTTTTTT,CASSLVNRPGEKLFF
NA,TRBV10-1,once,TRBJ1-1,TGCGCCAGCAGTGAGATGGGGGGGGCTGAAGCTTTATTT,CASSEMGGAEALF
TRBD2,TRBV5-4,many,TRBJ2-7,TGTGCCAGCAGCGGGGGGACTAGCGGGGCCTACGAGCAGTACTTC,CASSGGTSGAYEQYF
TRBD1,TRBV11-1,many,TRBJ2-2,TGTGCCAGCAGTTCCGACAGGGATCGGGTCGGGGAGCTGTTTTTT,CASSSDRDRVGELFF
NA,TRBV6-5,many,TRBJ1-1,TGTGCCAGCAGCACTCAACGAGGCACTGAAGCTTTCTTT,CASSTQRGTEAFF
NA,TRBV29-1,NA,TRBJ2-2,TGCAGCGTTGGATATGATCGGGAGCTGTTTTTT,CSVGYDRELFF
NA,TRBV19,many,TRBJ1-6,TGTGCCAGTAGTTTGGACAGTGCGGGTGTTCAACCCCTCCACTTT,CASSLDSAGVQPLHF
TRBD1,TRBV11-2,many,TRBJ1-5,TGTGCCAGCAGCTTAAGGGGTGGACAGGGAAGTCAGCCCCAGCATTTT,CASSLRGGQGSQPQHF
TRBD2,TRBV5-4,NA,TRBJ2-7,TGTGCCAGCAGACTAAGGGGACTAGCGGGGGACACCTACGAGCAGTACTTC,CASRLRGLAGDTYEQYF